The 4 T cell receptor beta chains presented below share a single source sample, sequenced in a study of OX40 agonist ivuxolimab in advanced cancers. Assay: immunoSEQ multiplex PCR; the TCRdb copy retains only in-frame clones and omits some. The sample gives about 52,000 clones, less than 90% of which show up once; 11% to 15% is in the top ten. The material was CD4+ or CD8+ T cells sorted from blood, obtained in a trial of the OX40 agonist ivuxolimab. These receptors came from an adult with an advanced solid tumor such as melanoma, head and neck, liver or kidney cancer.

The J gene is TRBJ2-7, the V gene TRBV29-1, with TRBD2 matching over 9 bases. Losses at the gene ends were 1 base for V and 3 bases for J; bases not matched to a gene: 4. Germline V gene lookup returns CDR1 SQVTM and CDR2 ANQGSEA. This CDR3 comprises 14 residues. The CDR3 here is CSVEVRGGLYEQYF. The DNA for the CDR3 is TGCAGCGTTGAAGTGCGGGGGGGACTCTACGAGCAGTACTTC.

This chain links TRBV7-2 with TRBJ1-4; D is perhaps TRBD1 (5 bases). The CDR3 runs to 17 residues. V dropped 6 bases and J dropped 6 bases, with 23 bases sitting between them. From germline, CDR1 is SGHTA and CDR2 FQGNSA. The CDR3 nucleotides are TGTGCCAGCAGTATCTCCCAGAGTCCGGGGCGCGATGAAAAACTGTTTTTT. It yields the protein CASSISQSPGRDEKLFF. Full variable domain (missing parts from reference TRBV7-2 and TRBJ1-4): GAGVSQSPSNKVTEKGKDVELRCDPISGHTALYWYRQSLGQGLEFLIYFQGNSAPDKSGLPSDRFSAERTGGSVSTLTIQRTQQEDSAVYLCASSISQSPGRDEKLFFGSGTQLSVL.

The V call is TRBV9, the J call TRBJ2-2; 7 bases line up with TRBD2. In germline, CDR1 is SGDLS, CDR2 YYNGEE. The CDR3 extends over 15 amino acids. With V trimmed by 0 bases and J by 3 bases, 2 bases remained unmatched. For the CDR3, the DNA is TGTGCCAGCAGCGTAGTGGCGGGGGACACCGGGGAGCTGTTTTTT. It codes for CASSVVAGDTGELFF.

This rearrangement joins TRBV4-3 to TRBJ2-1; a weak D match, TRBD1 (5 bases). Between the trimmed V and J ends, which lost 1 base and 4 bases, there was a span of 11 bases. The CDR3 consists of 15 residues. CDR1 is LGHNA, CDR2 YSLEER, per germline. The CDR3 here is CASSQAIQVYNEQFF. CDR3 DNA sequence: TGCGCCAGCAGCCAAGCCATACAGGTGTACAATGAGCAGTTCTTC.